This T cell receptor beta chain appears in the sequencing data of a study of OX40 agonist ivuxolimab in advanced cancers. As for the study in general: From 23 to 79 years was the age range, with a mean of approximately 58 years, and roughly 83% were male. Study outcomes and limitations: Partial responders at 0.1-3.0 mg/kg showed near-lowest clonal expansion. At doses 0.1 to 3.0 mg/kg, CD4+ and CD8+ clones expanded.

Germline V gives CDR1 MNHEY, CDR2 SVGAGI. V was shortened by 2 bases and J by 5 bases, with 6 bases between the two germline ends. The CDR3 consists of 12 residues. TCRdb's copy holds only in-frame clones and misses some; the assay was immunoSEQ multiplex PCR. The data show about 97,000 clones, 86% seen once. Any history of autoimmune disease or systemic immunosuppression disqualified patients. The table lists this clone with a count of one. No antigen is known for it. The specimen comprised CD4+ or CD8+ T cells sorted from blood, sampled in a trial of the OX40 agonist ivuxolimab. The chain links TRBV6-5 to TRBJ1-2; no reliable D call. This receptor was obtained from an adult with an advanced solid tumor such as melanoma, head and neck, liver or kidney cancer. The CDR3 region is CASSYGVYGYTF. CDR3 bases: TGTGCCAGCAGTTACGGTGTTTATGGCTACACCTTC.